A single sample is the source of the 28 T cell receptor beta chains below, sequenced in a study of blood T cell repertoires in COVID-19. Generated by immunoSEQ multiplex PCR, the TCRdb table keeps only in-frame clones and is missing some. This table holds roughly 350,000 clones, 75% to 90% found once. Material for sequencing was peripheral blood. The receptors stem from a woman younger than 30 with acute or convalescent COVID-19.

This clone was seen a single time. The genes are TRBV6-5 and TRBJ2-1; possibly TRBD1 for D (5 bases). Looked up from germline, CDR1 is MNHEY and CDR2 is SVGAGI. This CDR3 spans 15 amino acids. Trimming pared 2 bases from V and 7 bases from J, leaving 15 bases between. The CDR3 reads CASSYGAGFRNEQFF. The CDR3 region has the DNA TGTGCCAGCAGTTACGGGGCAGGGTTCAGGAATGAGCAGTTCTTC.

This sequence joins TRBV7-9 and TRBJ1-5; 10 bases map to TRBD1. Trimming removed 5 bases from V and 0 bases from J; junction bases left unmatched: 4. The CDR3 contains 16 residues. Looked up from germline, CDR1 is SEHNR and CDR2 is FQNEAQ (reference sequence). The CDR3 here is CASSPGQGYSNQPQHF. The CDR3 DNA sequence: TGTGCCAGCAGCCCGGGACAGGGGTATAGCAATCAGCCCCAGCATTTT.

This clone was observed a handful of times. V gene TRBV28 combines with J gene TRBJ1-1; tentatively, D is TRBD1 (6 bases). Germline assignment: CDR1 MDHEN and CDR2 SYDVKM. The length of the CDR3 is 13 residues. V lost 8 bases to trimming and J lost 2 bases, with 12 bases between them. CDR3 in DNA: TGTGCCAGCCTCAGGACAGCAAACACTGAAGCTTTCTTT. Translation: CASLRTANTEAFF. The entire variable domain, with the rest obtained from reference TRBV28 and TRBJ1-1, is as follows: DVKVTQSSRYLVKRTGEKVFLECVQDMDHENMFWYRQDPGLGLRLIYFSYDVKMKEKGDIPEGYSVSREKKERFSLILESASTNQTSMYLCASLRTANTEAFFGQGTRLTVV.

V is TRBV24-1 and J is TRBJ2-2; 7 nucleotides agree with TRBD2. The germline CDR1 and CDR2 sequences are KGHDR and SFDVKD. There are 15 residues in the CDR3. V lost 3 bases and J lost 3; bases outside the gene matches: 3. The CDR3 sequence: CATSDPRGDTGELFF. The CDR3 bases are TGTGCCACCAGTGATCCCCGGGGGGACACCGGGGAGCTGTTTTTT.

CDR3 in amino acids: CASTRLAGGYNEQFF. Written as DNA, the CDR3 is TGTGCCAGTACTCGACTAGCGGGTGGATACAATGAGCAGTTCTTC. This sequence joins TRBV19 and TRBJ2-1, with 10 bases identical to TRBD2. CDR3 length: 15 residues. Trimming removed 7 bases from V and 4 bases from J; junction bases left unmatched: 7. Germline CDR1 LNHDA, CDR2 SQIVND (reference sequence).

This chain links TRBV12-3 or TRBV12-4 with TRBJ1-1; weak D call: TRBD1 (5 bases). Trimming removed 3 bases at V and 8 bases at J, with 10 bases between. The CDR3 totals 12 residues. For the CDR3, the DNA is TGTGCCAGCAGTTTTGCAGGGCCCGAAGCTTTCTTT. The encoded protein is CASSFAGPEAFF.

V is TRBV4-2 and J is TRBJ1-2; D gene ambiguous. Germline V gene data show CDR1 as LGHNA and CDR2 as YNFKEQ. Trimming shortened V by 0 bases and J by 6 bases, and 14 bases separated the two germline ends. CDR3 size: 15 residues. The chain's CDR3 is CASSQESLPRDGYTF. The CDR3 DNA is TGTGCCAGCAGCCAAGAATCGCTGCCGAGGGATGGCTACACCTTC.

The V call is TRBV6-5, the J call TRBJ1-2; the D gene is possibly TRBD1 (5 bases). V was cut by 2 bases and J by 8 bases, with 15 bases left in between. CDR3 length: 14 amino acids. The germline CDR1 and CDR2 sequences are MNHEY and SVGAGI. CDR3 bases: TGTGCCAGCAGTTACGGGGTGCAGGGATGGGGCTACACCTTC. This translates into CASSYGVQGWGYTF.

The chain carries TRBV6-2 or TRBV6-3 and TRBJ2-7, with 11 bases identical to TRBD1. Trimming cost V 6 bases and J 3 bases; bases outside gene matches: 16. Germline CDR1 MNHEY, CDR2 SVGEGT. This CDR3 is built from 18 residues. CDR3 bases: TGTGCCAGCAGCCCTGGGACAGGGGGGCCGGGAGGGATCTACGAGCAGTACTTC. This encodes CASSPGTGGPGGIYEQYF.

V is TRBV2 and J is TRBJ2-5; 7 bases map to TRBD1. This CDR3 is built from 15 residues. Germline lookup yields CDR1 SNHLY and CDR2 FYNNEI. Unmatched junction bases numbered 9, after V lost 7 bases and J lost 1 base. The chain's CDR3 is CASNVVGTVQETQYF. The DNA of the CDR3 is TGTGCCAGCAACGTCGTCGGGACAGTCCAAGAGACCCAGTACTTC.

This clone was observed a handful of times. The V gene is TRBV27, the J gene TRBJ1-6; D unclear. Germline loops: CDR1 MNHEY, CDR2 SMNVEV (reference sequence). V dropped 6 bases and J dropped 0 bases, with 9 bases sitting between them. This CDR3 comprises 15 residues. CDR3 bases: TGTGCCAGCAGCCCCCGGAGCTCCTATAATTCACCCCTCCACTTT. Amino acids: CASSPRSSYNSPLHF.

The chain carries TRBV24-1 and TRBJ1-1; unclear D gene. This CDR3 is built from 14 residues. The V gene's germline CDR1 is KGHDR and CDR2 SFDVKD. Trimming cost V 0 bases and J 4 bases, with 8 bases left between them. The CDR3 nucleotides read TGTGCCACCAGTGATTTGAACCTCGGCACTGAAGCTTTCTTT. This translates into CATSDLNLGTEAFF.

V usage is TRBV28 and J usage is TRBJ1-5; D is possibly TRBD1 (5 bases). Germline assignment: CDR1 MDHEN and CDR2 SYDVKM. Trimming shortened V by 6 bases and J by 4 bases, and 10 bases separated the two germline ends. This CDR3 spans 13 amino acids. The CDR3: CASRNRQNQPQHF. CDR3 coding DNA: TGTGCCAGCAGGAACCGACAGAATCAGCCCCAGCATTTT.

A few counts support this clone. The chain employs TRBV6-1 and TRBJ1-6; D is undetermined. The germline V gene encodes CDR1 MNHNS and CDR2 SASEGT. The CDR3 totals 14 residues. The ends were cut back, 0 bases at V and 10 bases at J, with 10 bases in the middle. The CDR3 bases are TGTGCCAGCAGTGAAGCGCTGGGCGAATCACCCCTCCACTTT. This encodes CASSEALGESPLHF.

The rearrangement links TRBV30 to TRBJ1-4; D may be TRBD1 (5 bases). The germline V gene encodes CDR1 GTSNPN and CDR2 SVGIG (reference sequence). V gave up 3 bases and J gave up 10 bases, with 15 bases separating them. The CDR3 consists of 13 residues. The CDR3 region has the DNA TGTGCCTGGAGCCAGGGAACTTCGCGAAAACTGTTTTTT. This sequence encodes CAWSQGTSRKLFF.

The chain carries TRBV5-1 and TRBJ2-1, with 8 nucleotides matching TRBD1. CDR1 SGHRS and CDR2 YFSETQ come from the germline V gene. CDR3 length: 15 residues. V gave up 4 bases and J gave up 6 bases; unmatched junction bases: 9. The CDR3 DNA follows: TGCGCCAGCAGCAGCGCTGACAGGGGCAGCAATGAGCAGTTCTTC. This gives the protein CASSSADRGSNEQFF.

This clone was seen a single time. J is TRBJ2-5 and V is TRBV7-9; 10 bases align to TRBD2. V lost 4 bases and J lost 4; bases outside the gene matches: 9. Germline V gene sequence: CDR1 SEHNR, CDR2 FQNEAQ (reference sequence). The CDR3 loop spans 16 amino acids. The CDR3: CASSYLGLAGVETQYF. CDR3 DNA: TGTGCCAGCAGCTACCTTGGGCTAGCGGGAGTAGAGACCCAGTACTTC.

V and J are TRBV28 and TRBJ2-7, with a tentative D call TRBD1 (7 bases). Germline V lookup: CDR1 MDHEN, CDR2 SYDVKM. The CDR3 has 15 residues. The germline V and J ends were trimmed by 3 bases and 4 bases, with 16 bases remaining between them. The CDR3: CASSFRRGRSYEQYF. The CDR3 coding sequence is TGTGCCAGCAGTTTCAGGAGGGGGCGCTCGTACGAGCAGTACTTC. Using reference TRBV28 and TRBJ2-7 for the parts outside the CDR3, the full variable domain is DVKVTQSSRYLVKRTGEKVFLECVQDMDHENMFWYRQDPGLGLRLIYFSYDVKMKEKGDIPEGYSVSREKKERFSLILESASTNQTSMYLCASSFRRGRSYEQYFGPGTRLTVT.

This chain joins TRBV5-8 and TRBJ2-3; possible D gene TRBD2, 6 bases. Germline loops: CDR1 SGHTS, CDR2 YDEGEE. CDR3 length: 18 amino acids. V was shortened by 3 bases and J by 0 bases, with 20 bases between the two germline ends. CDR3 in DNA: TGTGCCAGCAGCTCCCGGCTAGCGATAATCTCTAGCACAGATACGCAGTATTTT. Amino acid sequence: CASSSRLAIISSTDTQYF.

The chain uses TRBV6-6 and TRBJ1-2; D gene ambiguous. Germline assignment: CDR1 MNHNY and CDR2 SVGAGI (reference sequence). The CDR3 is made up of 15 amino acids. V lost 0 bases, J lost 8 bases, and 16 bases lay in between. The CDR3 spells CASSYSTDAVMGYTF. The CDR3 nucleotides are TGTGCCAGCAGTTACTCGACTGATGCGGTTATGGGCTACACCTTC.

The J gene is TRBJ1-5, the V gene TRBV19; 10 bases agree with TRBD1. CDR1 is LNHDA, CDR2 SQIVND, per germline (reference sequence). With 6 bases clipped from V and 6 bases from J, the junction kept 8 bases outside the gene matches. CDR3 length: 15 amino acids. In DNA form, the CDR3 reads TGTGCCAGTAGCCTTGGACAGGGGGGTACTCAGCCCCAGCATTTT. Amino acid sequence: CASSLGQGGTQPQHF.

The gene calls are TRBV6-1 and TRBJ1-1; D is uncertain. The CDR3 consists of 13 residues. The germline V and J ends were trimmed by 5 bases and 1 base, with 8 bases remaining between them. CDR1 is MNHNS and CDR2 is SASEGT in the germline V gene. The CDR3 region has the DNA TGTGCCAGCAGTTCTACAGAGAACACTGAAGCTTTCTTT. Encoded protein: CASSSTENTEAFF.

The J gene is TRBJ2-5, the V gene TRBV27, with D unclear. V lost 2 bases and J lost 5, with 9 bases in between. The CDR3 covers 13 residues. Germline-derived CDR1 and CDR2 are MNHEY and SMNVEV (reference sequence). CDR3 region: CASSLRVGETQYF. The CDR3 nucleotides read TGTGCCAGCAGTTTACGGGTCGGGGAGACCCAGTACTTC.

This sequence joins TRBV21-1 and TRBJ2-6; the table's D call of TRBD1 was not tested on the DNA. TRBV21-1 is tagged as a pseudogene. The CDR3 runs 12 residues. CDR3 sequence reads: CARGFGANVLTF. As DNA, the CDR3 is TGTGCCAGGGGCTTCGGCGCCAACGTCCTGACTTTC.

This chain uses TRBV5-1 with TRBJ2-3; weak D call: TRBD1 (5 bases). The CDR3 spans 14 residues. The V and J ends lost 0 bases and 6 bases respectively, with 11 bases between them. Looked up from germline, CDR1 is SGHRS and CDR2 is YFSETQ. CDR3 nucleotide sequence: TGCGCCAGCAGCTTGGAAGGGGCTAGGGATACGCAGTATTTT. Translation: CASSLEGARDTQYF.

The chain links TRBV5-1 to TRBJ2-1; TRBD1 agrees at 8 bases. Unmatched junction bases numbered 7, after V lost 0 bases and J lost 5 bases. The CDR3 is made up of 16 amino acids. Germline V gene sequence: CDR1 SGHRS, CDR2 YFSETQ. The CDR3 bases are TGCGCCAGCAGCTTGGCCCCGGGACAGGCTAACAATGAGCAGTTCTTC. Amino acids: CASSLAPGQANNEQFF.

CDR3: CATSDWDSLRLPVTEAFF. In DNA form, the CDR3 reads TGTGCCACCAGTGATTGGGACAGTTTAAGATTACCAGTCACTGAAGCTTTCTTT. V and J are TRBV24-1 and TRBJ1-1; 7 bases map to TRBD1. Losses at the gene ends were 2 bases for V and 4 bases for J; bases not matched to a gene: 15. The germline V gene encodes CDR1 KGHDR and CDR2 SFDVKD. The CDR3 spans 18 residues.

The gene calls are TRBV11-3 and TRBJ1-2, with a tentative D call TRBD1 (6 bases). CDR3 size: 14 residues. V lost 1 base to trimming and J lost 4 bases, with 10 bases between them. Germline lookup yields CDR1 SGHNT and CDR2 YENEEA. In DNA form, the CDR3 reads TGTGCCAGCAGCTTAGGGACAGCATCCTATGGCTACACCTTC. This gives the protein CASSLGTASYGYTF.